This passage covers 22 T cell receptor beta chains from one sample sequenced in a study of CD8 T cells in Susac syndrome. Random hexamers were used to reverse transcribe the RNA input (about 0.45 to 1 ug). TCRdb passed the immunoSEQ multiplex PCR reads through MiXCR, listing each CDR3 protein once. The sample contains around 170,000 distinct CDR3 sequences, approximately 96% of which appear only once. The sample taken for sequencing was CD4+ T cells from PBMCs. The receptors shown here come from a human donor with Susac syndrome.

This clonotype was counted a single time. The rearrangement links TRBV7-9 to TRBJ1-5; 7 positions match TRBD1. Germline V gene sequence: CDR1 SEHNR, CDR2 FQNEAQ (reference sequence). The ends lost 7 bases at V and 5 bases at J; junction bases unmatched: 8. The CDR3 loop spans 14 amino acids. The CDR3 sequence is CASTRGDRDQPQHF. Here the CDR3 DNA reads TGTGCCAGCACCAGGGGGGACAGAGATCAGCCCCAGCATTTT.

This rearrangement joins TRBV2 to TRBJ2-3, with TRBD2 identical over 9 bases. The junction had 18 bases not matched to a gene; V was cut back by 6 bases and J by 2 bases. This CDR3 has 19 amino acids. Germline CDR1 reads SNHLY; CDR2 reads FYNNEI. The CDR3 nucleotides read TGTGCCAGCAGGCGCGGGCGGAGCGGGGGGCCGATGACCACAGATACGCAGTATTTT. It specifies CASRRGRSGGPMTTDTQYF. The complete variable domain, with remaining parts taken from reference TRBV2 and TRBJ2-3, reads EPEVTQTPSHQVTQMGQEVILRCVPISNHLYFYWYRQILGQKVEFLVSFYNNEISEKSEIFDDQFSVERPDGSNFTLKIRSTKLEDSAMYFCASRRGRSGGPMTTDTQYFGPGTRLTVL.

The chain couples TRBV7-2 to TRBJ2-5, with 8 bases lining up with TRBD2. CDR1 and CDR2 from the germline V gene are SGHTA and FQGNSA. The V and J ends lost 5 bases and 5 bases, in that order; junction bases with no gene match: 10. This CDR3 comprises 15 residues. In nucleotides, the CDR3 is TGTGCCAGCAGCCGGACGGGGGGGCGTCTGGAGACCCAGTACTTC. This sequence encodes CASSRTGGRLETQYF.

The CDR3 region is CASSSPGKGTEAFF. The CDR3 nucleotides are TGTGCCAGCAGCTCCCCGGGGAAGGGCACTGAAGCTTTCTTT. The V call is TRBV7-3, the J call TRBJ1-1; D is uncertain. The CDR3 runs 14 residues. Germline V gene data show CDR1 as SGHTA and CDR2 as FQGTGA. V was shortened by 4 bases and J by 4 bases, with 13 bases between the two germline ends.

The chain couples TRBV19 to TRBJ2-7; D is undetermined. The V gene's germline CDR1 is LNHDA and CDR2 SQIVND (reference sequence). Trimming left V 3 bases short and J 4 bases short, with 7 bases between. CDR3 length: 12 residues. CDR3 DNA: TGTGCCAGTAGTATTAACAGTTACGAGCAGTACTTC. This translates into CASSINSYEQYF.

The rearrangement uses TRBV29-1 and TRBJ1-2; D uncertain. Trimming removed 6 bases from V and 4 bases from J, with 9 bases in between. The CDR3 consists of 11 residues. Germline CDR1 is SQVTM and CDR2 is ANQGSEA. The CDR3 region is CSVSISYGYTF. The CDR3, as DNA: TGCAGCGTCTCGATTAGCTATGGCTACACCTTC.

The rearrangement links TRBV20-1 to TRBJ2-3, with a possible D match to TRBD2 (5 bases). Germline V gene sequence: CDR1 DFQATT, CDR2 SNEGSKA (reference sequence). The germline V and J ends were trimmed by 0 bases and 0 bases, with 10 bases remaining between them. The CDR3 consists of 15 residues. The CDR3 loop reads CSARDPAESTDTQYF. CDR3 sequence (DNA): TGCAGTGCTAGAGATCCAGCGGAAAGCACAGATACGCAGTATTTT.

The J gene is TRBJ2-3, the V gene TRBV4-2; perhaps TRBD2 as D (5 bases). Trimming left V 0 bases short and J 4 bases short, with 14 bases between. The CDR3 covers 16 residues. Germline V CDR1 and CDR2: LGHNA, YNFKEQ. The CDR3 reads CASSQEVTRVSDTQYF. The CDR3 DNA reads as TGTGCCAGCAGCCAAGAGGTTACTAGAGTCTCAGATACGCAGTATTTT.

V and J are TRBV12-3 or TRBV12-4 and TRBJ1-6, with a tentative D call TRBD1 (5 bases). The CDR3 totals 15 residues. V was pared by 0 bases and J by 6 bases, with 9 bases between. In nucleotides, the CDR3 is TGTGCCAGCAGTTTAGCCCCCCAGGGTAATTCACCCCTCCACTTT. This translates into CASSLAPQGNSPLHF.

This clonotype has only a few counts. This chain joins TRBV6-1 and TRBJ1-1, with D tentatively TRBD1 (5 bases). The ends were cut back, 7 bases at V and 1 base at J, with 10 bases in the middle. The CDR3 has 13 amino acids. Looked up from germline, CDR1 is MNHNS and CDR2 is SASEGT. CDR3 loop: CASIGEGNTEAFF. The CDR3, as DNA: TGTGCCAGCATAGGGGAGGGGAACACTGAAGCTTTCTTT.

The rearrangement joins TRBV28 to TRBJ2-5; 9 bases agree with TRBD2. The CDR3 contains 16 residues. The V segment lost 1 base and the J segment 5 bases; nucleotides outside the gene matches: 8. The V gene's germline CDR1 is MDHEN and CDR2 SYDVKM. DNA of the CDR3: TGTGCCAGCAGTTTATACGGCGGGGGGGCTCTGGAGACCCAGTACTTC. Translating gives CASSLYGGGALETQYF. Full variable domain (rest looked up from reference TRBV28 and TRBJ2-5): DVKVTQSSRYLVKRTGEKVFLECVQDMDHENMFWYRQDPGLGLRLIYFSYDVKMKEKGDIPEGYSVSREKKERFSLILESASTNQTSMYLCASSLYGGGALETQYFGPGTRLLVL.

The J gene is TRBJ2-7, the V gene TRBV20-1; TRBD1 might be the D (5 bases). The V gene's germline CDR1 is DFQATT and CDR2 SNEGSKA (reference sequence). With 7 bases removed from V and 5 bases from J, the gap between germline ends came to 12 bases. The CDR3 totals 11 residues. CDR3 sequence (DNA): TGCAGTGGGGGCCACCACAACGAGCAGTACTTC. It translates to CSGGHHNEQYF.

The rearrangement joins TRBV6-2 or TRBV6-3 to TRBJ2-3; D possibly corresponds to TRBD2 (5 bases). Trimming shortened V by 10 bases and J by 2 bases, and 10 bases separated the two germline ends. There are 12 residues in the CDR3. CDR1 is MNHEY and CDR2 is SVGEGT in the germline V gene. CDR3 nucleotides: TGTGCCACCAAGCGGAACACAGATACGCAGTATTTT. Translation gives CATKRNTDTQYF.

J is TRBJ2-5 and V is TRBV24-1; D gene ambiguous. CDR1 is KGHDR, CDR2 SFDVKD, per germline. The CDR3 contains 12 residues. The V end was cut by 5 bases, the J end by 1 base, with 4 bases between. The CDR3 DNA is TGTGCCACCAGTGCCACCCAAGAGACCCAGTACTTC. Residues: CATSATQETQYF.

This clonotype appeared once. The chain uses TRBV12-3 or TRBV12-4 and TRBJ2-7, with a weak D call TRBD2 (6 bases). This CDR3 is 14 amino acids long. V was clipped by 7 bases and J by 0 bases, with 13 bases between them. The CDR3 loop reads CASKEGPSSYEQYF. DNA of the CDR3: TGTGCCAGCAAGGAGGGGCCAAGCTCCTACGAGCAGTACTTC.

V usage is TRBV20-1 and J usage is TRBJ2-5; 7 bases are shared with TRBD1. V lost 4 bases to trimming and J lost 2 bases; unmatched junction nucleotides: 1. CDR3 length: 12 residues. Per germline, CDR1 DFQATT and CDR2 SNEGSKA (reference sequence). As DNA, the CDR3 is TGCAGTGCTATGACAGGGCAAGAGACCCAGTACTTC. As protein: CSAMTGQETQYF.

The chain is built from TRBV16 and TRBJ2-3, with TRBD1 identical over 8 bases. V shed 1 base, J shed 7 bases, and the junction held 10 bases outside the gene matches. The germline V gene encodes CDR1 KGHSY and CDR2 FQNENV. CDR3 length equals 16 residues. In DNA form, the CDR3 reads TGTGCCAGCAGCCAATTGGACGCCCGACAGGGGAATACGCAGTATTTT. This sequence encodes CASSQLDARQGNTQYF.

The chain combines TRBV7-8 with TRBJ2-2; D is ambiguous. V was pared by 8 bases and J by 3 bases, with 16 bases between. Germline lookup yields CDR1 SGHVS and CDR2 FQNEAQ. This CDR3 contains 15 residues. The CDR3 sequence: CASQDRRSDTGELFF. Written as DNA, the CDR3 is TGTGCCAGCCAAGATCGCAGGTCAGACACCGGGGAGCTGTTTTTT.

J is TRBJ1-1 and V is TRBV9, with unresolved D. Trimming stripped 4 bases from V and 4 bases from J, with 14 bases between. CDR1 is SGDLS and CDR2 is YYNGEE in the germline V gene. This CDR3 has 14 residues. CDR3 sequence (DNA): TGTGCCAGCAGCCCCGCCGCGGGGAGCACTGAAGCTTTCTTT. Translated, it gives CASSPAAGSTEAFF.

In its sample, this clonotype was seen a few times. The chain has TRBV12-3 or TRBV12-4 and TRBJ1-1, with D possibly being TRBD1 (5 bases). The CDR3 sequence is 13 residues long. V shed 6 bases and J shed 2 bases, with 10 bases lying between them. CDR3 sequence (DNA): TGTGCCAGCAGCTTAAGGGGAAACACTGAAGCTTTCTTT. This sequence encodes CASSLRGNTEAFF.

This sequence joins TRBV4-2 and TRBJ2-5; 11 nucleotides align to TRBD2. The trim removed 5 bases at V and 2 bases at J, leaving 10 bases unmatched. Germline CDR1 and CDR2: LGHNA and YNFKEQ. The CDR3 runs 17 residues. The CDR3 here is CASSSVAGGGGQETQYF. In DNA form, the CDR3 reads TGTGCCAGCAGCTCGGTAGCGGGGGGGGGAGGACAAGAGACCCAGTACTTC.

The V and J genes are TRBV18 and TRBJ1-5; D remains unclear. V dropped 6 bases and J dropped 5 bases, with 8 bases sitting between them. The CDR3 extends over 12 amino acids. Germline V CDR1 and CDR2: KGHSH, LQKENI. The chain's CDR3 is CASSLTDQPQHF. Here the CDR3 DNA reads TGTGCCAGCTCCTTAACAGATCAGCCCCAGCATTTT. The full variable domain, with the rest looked up from reference TRBV18 and TRBJ1-5, is NAGVMQNPRHLVRRRGQEARLRCSPMKGHSHVYWYRQLPEEGLKFMVYLQKENIIDESGMPKERFSAEFPKEGPSILRIQQVVRGDSAAYFCASSLTDQPQHFGDGTRLSIL.